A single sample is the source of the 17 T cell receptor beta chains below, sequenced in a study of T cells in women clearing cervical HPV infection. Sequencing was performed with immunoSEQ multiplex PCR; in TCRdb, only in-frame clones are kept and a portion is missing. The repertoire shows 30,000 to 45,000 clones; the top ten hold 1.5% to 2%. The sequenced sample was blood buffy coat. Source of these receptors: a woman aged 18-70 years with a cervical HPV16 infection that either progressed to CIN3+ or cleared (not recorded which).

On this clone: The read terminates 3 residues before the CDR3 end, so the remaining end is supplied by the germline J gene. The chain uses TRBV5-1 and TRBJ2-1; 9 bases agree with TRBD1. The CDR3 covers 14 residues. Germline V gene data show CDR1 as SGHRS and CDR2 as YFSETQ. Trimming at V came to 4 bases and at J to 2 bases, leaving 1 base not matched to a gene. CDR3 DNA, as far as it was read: TGCGCCAGCAGCGGGGACAGGGCCTACAATGAG. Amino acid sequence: CASSGDRAYNE. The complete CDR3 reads CASSGDRAYNEQFF. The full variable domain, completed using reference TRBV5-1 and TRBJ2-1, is KAGVTQTPRYLIKTRGQQVTLSCSPISGHRSVSWYQQTPGQGLQFLFEYFSETQRNKGNFPGRFSGRQFSNSRSEMNVSTLELGDSALYLCASSGDRAYNEQFFGPGTRLTVL.

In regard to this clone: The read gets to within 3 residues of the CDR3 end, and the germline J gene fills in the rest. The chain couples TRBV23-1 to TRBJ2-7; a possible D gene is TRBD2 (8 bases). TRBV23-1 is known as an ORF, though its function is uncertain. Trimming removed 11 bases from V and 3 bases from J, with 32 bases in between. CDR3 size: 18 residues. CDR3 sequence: CAGPPPRGQGLGDYEQYF. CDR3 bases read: TGCGCCGGCCCTCCCCCAAGGGGGCAGGGACTAGGGGACTACGAG.

Incomplete CDR3 DNA: TGCAGTGCTAGGCGCACAGGTACCGGGGAG. It yields the protein CSARRTGTGE. The full CDR3 protein is CSARRTGTGELFF. The chain joins TRBV20-1 to TRBJ2-2; D possibly corresponds to TRBD1 (5 bases). The CDR3 end is not reached by the read, which stops 3 residues before it; the germline J gene fills it in. V lost 3 bases to trimming and J lost 5 bases, with 10 bases between them. Germline loops: CDR1 DFQATT, CDR2 SNEGSKA (reference sequence). CDR3 size: 13 residues.

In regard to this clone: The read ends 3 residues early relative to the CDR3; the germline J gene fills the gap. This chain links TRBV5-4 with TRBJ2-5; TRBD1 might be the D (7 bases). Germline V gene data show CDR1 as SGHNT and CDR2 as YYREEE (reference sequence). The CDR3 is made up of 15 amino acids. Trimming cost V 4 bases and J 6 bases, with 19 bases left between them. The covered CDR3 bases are TGTGCCAGCAGCCCCGAGACAGGGACTTGGAAGACC. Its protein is CASSPETGTWKT. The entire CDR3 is CASSPETGTWKTQYF.

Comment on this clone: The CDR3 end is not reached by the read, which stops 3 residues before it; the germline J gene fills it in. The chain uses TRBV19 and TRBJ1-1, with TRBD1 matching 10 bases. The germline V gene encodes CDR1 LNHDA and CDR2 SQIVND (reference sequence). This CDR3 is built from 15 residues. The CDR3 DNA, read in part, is TGTGCCAGTAGTCCTGACAGGGGGCCTCAGGAGACA. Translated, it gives CASSPDRGPQET. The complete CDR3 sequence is CASSPDRGPQETAFF.

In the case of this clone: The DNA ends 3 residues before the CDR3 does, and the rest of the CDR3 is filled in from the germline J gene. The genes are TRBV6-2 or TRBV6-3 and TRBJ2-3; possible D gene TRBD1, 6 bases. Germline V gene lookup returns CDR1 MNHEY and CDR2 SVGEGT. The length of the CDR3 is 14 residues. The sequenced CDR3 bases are TGTGCCAGCACGTATCGACGGGACAATCAGCCG. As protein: CASTYRRDNQP. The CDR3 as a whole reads CASTYRRDNQPQYF.

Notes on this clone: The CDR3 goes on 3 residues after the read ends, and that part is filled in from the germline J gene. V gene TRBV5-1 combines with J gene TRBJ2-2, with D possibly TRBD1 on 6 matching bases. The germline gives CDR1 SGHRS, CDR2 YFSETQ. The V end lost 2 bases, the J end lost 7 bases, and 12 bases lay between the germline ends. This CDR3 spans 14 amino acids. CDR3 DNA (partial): TGCGCCAGCAGCTTCCTTAAAGGGGGCGGGGAG. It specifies CASSFLKGGGE. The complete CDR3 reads CASSFLKGGGELFF.

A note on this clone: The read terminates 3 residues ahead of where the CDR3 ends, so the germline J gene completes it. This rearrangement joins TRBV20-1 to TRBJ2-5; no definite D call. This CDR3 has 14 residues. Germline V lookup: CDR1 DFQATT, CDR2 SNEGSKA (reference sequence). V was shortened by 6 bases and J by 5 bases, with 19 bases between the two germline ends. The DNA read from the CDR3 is TGCAGTGCCCCAGAACCCCCTCAAAGGGAGACC. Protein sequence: CSAPEPPQRET. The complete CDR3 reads CSAPEPPQRETQYF.

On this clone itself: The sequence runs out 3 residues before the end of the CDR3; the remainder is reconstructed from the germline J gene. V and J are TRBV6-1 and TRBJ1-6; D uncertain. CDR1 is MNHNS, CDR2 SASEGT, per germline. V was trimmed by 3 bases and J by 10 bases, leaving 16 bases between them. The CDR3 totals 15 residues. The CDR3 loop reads CASSEMTASRSPLHF. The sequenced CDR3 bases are TGTGCCAGCAGTGAGATGACGGCGTCGCGGTCACCC.

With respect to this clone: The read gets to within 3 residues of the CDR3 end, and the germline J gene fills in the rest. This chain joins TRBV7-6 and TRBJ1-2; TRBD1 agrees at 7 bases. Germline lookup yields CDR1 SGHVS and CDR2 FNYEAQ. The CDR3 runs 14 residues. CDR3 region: CASSFRGGYNDYTF. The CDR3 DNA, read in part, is TGTGCCAGCAGCTTTAGAGGGGGCTACAATGAC.

CDR3 residues: CASSLARTGKETQYF. The covered CDR3 bases are TGTGCCAGCAGCTTGGCCCGGACAGGGAAAGAGACC. The chain couples TRBV5-6 to TRBJ2-5; the match to TRBD1 covers 8 bases. Coverage ceases 3 residues before the CDR3 finishes, and the germline J gene fills in the end. CDR1 is SGHDT and CDR2 is YYEEEE in the germline V gene. The CDR3 totals 15 residues. J lost 3 bases, V lost 0 bases, and 4 bases had no gene match.

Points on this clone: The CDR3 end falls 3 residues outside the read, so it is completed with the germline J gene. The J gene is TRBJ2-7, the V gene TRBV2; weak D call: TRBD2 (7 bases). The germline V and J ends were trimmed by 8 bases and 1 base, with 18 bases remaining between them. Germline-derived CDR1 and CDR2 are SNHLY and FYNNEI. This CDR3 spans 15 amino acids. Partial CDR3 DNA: TGTGCCAGCGGGCTAGGGGGGGCCTTGTCCTACGAG. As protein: CASGLGGALSYE. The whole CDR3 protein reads CASGLGGALSYEQYF. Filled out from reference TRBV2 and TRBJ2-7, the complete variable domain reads EPEVTQTPSHQVTQMGQEVILRCVPISNHLYFYWYRQILGQKVEFLVSFYNNEISEKSEIFDDQFSVERPDGSNFTLKIRSTKLEDSAMYFCASGLGGALSYEQYFGPGTRLTVT.

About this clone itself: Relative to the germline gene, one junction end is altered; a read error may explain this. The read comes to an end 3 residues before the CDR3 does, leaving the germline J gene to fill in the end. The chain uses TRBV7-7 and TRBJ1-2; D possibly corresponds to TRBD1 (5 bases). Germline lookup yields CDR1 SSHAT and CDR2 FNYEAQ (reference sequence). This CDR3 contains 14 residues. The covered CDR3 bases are TGTGCTAGCAGCTCCTTGGGGCCATCAGATACC. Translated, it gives CASSSLGPSDT. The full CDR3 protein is CASSSLGPSDTYTF. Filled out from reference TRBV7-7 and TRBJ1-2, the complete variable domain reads GAGVSQSPRYKVTKRGQDVTLRCDPISSHATLYWYQQALGQGPEFLTYFNYEAQPDKSGLPSDRFSAERPEGSISTLTIQRTEQRDSAMYRCASSSLGPSDTYTFGSGTRLTVV.

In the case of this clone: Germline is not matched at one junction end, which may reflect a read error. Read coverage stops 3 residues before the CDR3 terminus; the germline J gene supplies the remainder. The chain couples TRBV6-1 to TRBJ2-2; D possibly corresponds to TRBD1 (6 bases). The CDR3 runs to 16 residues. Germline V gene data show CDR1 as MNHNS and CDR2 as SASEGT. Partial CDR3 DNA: TGTGCTAGCAGTGAACAGGGTTTATCAGGGGCCAACGTG. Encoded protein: CASSEQGLSGANV. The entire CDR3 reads CASSEQGLSGANVLFF.

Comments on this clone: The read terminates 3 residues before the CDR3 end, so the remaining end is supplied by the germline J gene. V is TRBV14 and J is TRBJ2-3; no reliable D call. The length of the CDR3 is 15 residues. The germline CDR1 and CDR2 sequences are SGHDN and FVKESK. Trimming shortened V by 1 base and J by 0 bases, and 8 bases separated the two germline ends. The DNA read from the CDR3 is TGTGCCAGCAGCCAAGGTAGAATGAGCACAGATACG. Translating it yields CASSQGRMSTDT. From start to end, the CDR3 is CASSQGRMSTDTQYF.

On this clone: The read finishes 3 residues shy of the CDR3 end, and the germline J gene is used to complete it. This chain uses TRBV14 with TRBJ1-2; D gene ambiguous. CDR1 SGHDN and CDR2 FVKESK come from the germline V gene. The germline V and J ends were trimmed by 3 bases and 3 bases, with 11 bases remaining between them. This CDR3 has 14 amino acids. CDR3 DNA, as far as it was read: TGTGCCAGCAGCCACAGCGGAGGATACTATGGC. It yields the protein CASSHSGGYYG. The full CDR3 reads CASSHSGGYYGYTF.

This CDR3 is CASSISPNTGELFF. The sequenced part of the CDR3 DNA is TGTGCCAGTAGTATAAGCCCGAACACCGGGGAG. J is TRBJ2-2 and V is TRBV19; D uncertain. The CDR3 goes on 3 residues after the read ends, and that part is filled in from the germline J gene. In germline, CDR1 is LNHDA, CDR2 SQIVND (reference sequence). This CDR3 region has 14 residues. Trimming pared 2 bases from V and 0 bases from J, leaving 4 bases between.